The T cell receptor beta chain under discussion was sequenced for a study of cytomegalovirus exposure and HLA in healthy donors. CDR1 and CDR2 from the germline V gene are MGHRA and YSYEKL. Trimming stripped 1 base from V and 0 bases from J, with 12 bases between. This CDR3 contains 17 residues. Data came from immunoSEQ multiplex PCR; TCRdb stores just in-frame clones and leaves some out. The sample records roughly 150,000 clones, 94% being singletons. The origin of this receptor is a man aged 18 to 30 in good health and CMV-seropositive. The specimen was PBMCs. This chain links TRBV4-1 with TRBJ2-2; perhaps TRBD2 as D (6 bases). CDR3 in amino acids: CASSQGGLATNTGELFF. The CDR3 nucleotides are TGCGCCAGCAGCCAAGGGGGACTCGCGACGAACACCGGGGAGCTGTTTTTT.